The 23 T cell receptor beta chains listed next were all sequenced from one sample in a study of patients and donors after allogeneic stem cell transplantation. TCRdb used MiXCR to reprocess the RT-PCR reads, holding one entry per CDR3 protein. The repertoire consists of around 150,000 distinct CDR3 sequences, with about 30% occurring once and the leading ten covering approximately 3%. Material for sequencing was blood, either unsorted or a sorted T cell fraction (not recorded which). All receptors come from a human donor who was either an allogeneic HSCT recipient or a stem cell or donor lymphocyte infusion donor (not recorded which). It is not recorded whose cells these are; they may come from a transplant donor.

This clonotype has more than one count but fewer than ten. The chain is built from TRBV18 and TRBJ1-1; tentative D call: TRBD1 (6 bases). The CDR3 extends over 12 amino acids. The V gene's germline CDR1 is KGHSH and CDR2 LQKENI. Trimming took 6 bases from V and 1 from J, leaving 6 bases between them. This CDR3 reads CASSDRNTEAFF. For the CDR3, the DNA is TGTGCCAGCTCGGACAGGAACACTGAAGCTTTCTTT.

In nucleotides, the CDR3 is TGTGCCAGCAGTCTAGCGGGCCCAGGGCCCAGCACAGATACGCAGTATTTT. It translates to CASSLAGPGPSTDTQYF. The chain has TRBV27 and TRBJ2-3; 8 nucleotides line up with TRBD2. The length of the CDR3 is 17 residues. Trimming removed 5 bases from V and 0 bases from J; junction bases left unmatched: 10. Germline loops: CDR1 MNHEY, CDR2 SMNVEV (reference sequence).

This rearrangement joins TRBV7-2 to TRBJ2-3; 8 bases are shared with TRBD1. This CDR3 has 16 residues. Germline-derived CDR1 and CDR2 are SGHTA and FQGNSA. The V gene end was trimmed by 1 base and the J gene end by 2 bases; junction bases not matched to a gene: 5. CDR3 nucleotides: TGTGCCAGCAGCTTAGGAGACAGGGGTGACACAGATACGCAGTATTTT. Amino acid sequence: CASSLGDRGDTDTQYF. The full variable domain, its missing parts supplied by reference TRBV7-2 and TRBJ2-3, is GAGVSQSPSNKVTEKGKDVELRCDPISGHTALYWYRQSLGQGLEFLIYFQGNSAPDKSGLPSDRFSAERTGGSVSTLTIQRTQQEDSAVYLCASSLGDRGDTDTQYFGPGTRLTVL.

The chain couples TRBV9 to TRBJ2-5; the D call may be TRBD1 or TRBD2 (5 bases each). Deletions cut 1 base from V and 0 bases from J, with 10 bases between. The CDR3 length is 15 residues. The germline V gene encodes CDR1 SGDLS and CDR2 YYNGEE. CDR3 nucleotides: TGTGCCAGCAGCGTAAATGAGGGGTACCAAGAGACCCAGTACTTC. This encodes CASSVNEGYQETQYF.

Ten or more counts support this clonotype. The gene calls are TRBV9 and TRBJ1-2, with 10 bases matching TRBD1. The CDR3 consists of 14 residues. CDR1 and CDR2 (germline): SGDLS, YYNGEE. J lost 6 bases, V lost 6 bases, and 8 bases had no gene match. CDR3 nucleotide sequence: TGTGCCAGCAACCTCGGACAGGGGGAGAATGGCTACACCTTC. It translates to CASNLGQGENGYTF.

This clonotype was counted a few times. The rearrangement links TRBV25-1 to TRBJ2-3; tentatively, D is TRBD1 (5 bases). Per germline, CDR1 MGHDK and CDR2 SYGVNS. CDR3 length: 14 residues. The V and J ends lost 3 bases and 1 base respectively, with 8 bases between them. The DNA of the CDR3 is TGTGCCAGCAGTGATGCACAGGGCACAGATACGCAGTATTTT. Protein: CASSDAQGTDTQYF.

This chain links TRBV9 with TRBJ2-5, with D uncertain. In germline, CDR1 is SGDLS, CDR2 YYNGEE. Between the trimmed V and J ends, which lost 4 bases and 4 bases, there was a span of 11 bases. The CDR3 contains 13 residues. Here the CDR3 DNA reads TGTGCCAGCAGCCAAAGAGGCCTAGAGACCCAGTACTTC. Its protein product is CASSQRGLETQYF. Complete variable domain (other parts from reference TRBV9 and TRBJ2-5): DSGVTQTPKHLITATGQRVTLRCSPRSGDLSVYWYQQSLDQGLQFLIQYYNGEERAKGNILERFSAQQFPDLHSELNLSSLELGDSALYFCASSQRGLETQYFGPGTRLLVL.

This clonotype was detected many times. The gene calls are TRBV5-5 and TRBJ1-6; weak D call: TRBD1 (5 bases). Germline V gives CDR1 SGHKS, CDR2 YYEKEE (reference sequence). V lost 0 bases to trimming and J lost 14 bases, with 12 bases between them. The CDR3 sequence is 13 residues long. In nucleotides, the CDR3 is TGTGCCAGCAGCTTGGGGGGGGAGTTCACCCTCCACTTT. It codes for CASSLGGEFTLHF.

CDR3 in amino acids: CAIARDGGNSPLHF. CDR3 nucleotide sequence: TGTGCCATCGCCCGGGACGGAGGAAATTCACCCCTCCACTTT. The chain has TRBV10-3 and TRBJ1-6, with a possible D match to TRBD1 (5 bases). V shed 8 bases and J shed 7 bases, with 15 bases lying between them. The germline V gene encodes CDR1 ENHRY and CDR2 SYGVKD. The CDR3 has 14 amino acids.

This chain uses TRBV6-5 with TRBJ2-1; D could derive from TRBD1 or TRBD2 (5 bases each). Trimming took off 5 bases at V and 7 bases at J, with 18 bases between the two ends. CDR3 length: 15 amino acids. Germline CDR1 MNHEY, CDR2 SVGAGI. In DNA, the CDR3 is TGTGCCAGCAGTCGTTCGGGGACGGGTTCTAATGAGCAGTTCTTC. Its translation: CASSRSGTGSNEQFF.

The chain links TRBV6-5 to TRBJ1-2; 10 nucleotides line up with TRBD1. V shed 0 bases and J 2 bases; nucleotides not matched to a gene: 3. CDR3 size: 16 residues. Per germline, CDR1 MNHEY and CDR2 SVGAGI. The CDR3 region has the DNA TGTGCCAGCAGTTACTCCGGGACAGGGGTAAACTATGGCTACACCTTC. Residues: CASSYSGTGVNYGYTF.

The chain has TRBV7-3 and TRBJ2-2; no clear D gene. Trimming took 2 bases from V and 9 from J, leaving 13 bases between them. The CDR3 is 14 amino acids. CDR1 is SGHTA and CDR2 is FQGTGA in the germline V gene. CDR3 DNA: TGTGCCAGCAGCTTATCCCCTGTGACGCGGGAGCTGTTTTTT. This codes for CASSLSPVTRELFF.

The chain combines TRBV6-5 with TRBJ2-1; 11 positions match TRBD2. CDR3 length equals 19 residues. Germline CDR1 reads MNHEY; CDR2 reads SVGAGI. J lost 7 bases, V lost 0 bases, and 14 bases had no gene match. The CDR3 sequence is CASSYSSLLTSGSGNEQFF. Here the CDR3 DNA reads TGTGCCAGCAGTTACTCGAGCCTCCTAACTAGCGGGAGTGGGAATGAGCAGTTCTTC.

This clonotype was seen a handful of times. The chain joins TRBV10-3 to TRBJ2-5, with D uncertain. Per the germline V gene, CDR1 is ENHRY and CDR2 is SYGVKD. This CDR3 spans 12 amino acids. V lost 8 bases and J lost 2, with 9 bases in between. The CDR3 DNA reads TGTGCCATCGGCCCTGGACAAGAGACCCAGTACTTC. Its translation is CAIGPGQETQYF.

This clonotype was picked up many times. The V call is TRBV7-9, the J call TRBJ1-3; TRBD1 is a possible D gene (5 bases). CDR1 and CDR2 (germline): SEHNR, FQNEAQ (reference sequence). V lost 5 bases, J lost 2 bases, and 7 bases lay in between. The CDR3 covers 13 residues. CDR3 in amino acids: CASSPDTGNTIYF. The CDR3 bases are TGTGCCAGCAGCCCGGACACTGGAAACACCATATATTTT.

J is TRBJ1-1 and V is TRBV20-1; TRBD1 might be the D (5 bases). CDR3 length equals 14 residues. The V gene lost 1 base and the J gene lost 4 bases, with 13 bases spanning the gap. CDR1 DFQATT and CDR2 SNEGSKA come from the germline V gene (reference sequence). The CDR3 sequence is CSARGGNGGTEAFF. The DNA of the CDR3 is TGCAGTGCTAGAGGTGGTAATGGGGGCACTGAAGCTTTCTTT.

The chain joins TRBV29-1 to TRBJ1-3; D is possibly TRBD1 (6 bases). The CDR3 has 13 amino acids. The V end lost 6 bases, the J end lost 2 bases, and 11 bases lay between the germline ends. Germline values: CDR1 SQVTM, CDR2 ANQGSEA. The CDR3 region has the DNA TGCAGCGTCGGGGGCTTACCTGGAAACACCATATATTTT. Its protein product is CSVGGLPGNTIYF.

This clonotype came up a few times. The V and J genes are TRBV10-3 and TRBJ2-5; D is unclear. The CDR3 loop spans 14 amino acids. Trimming removed 2 bases from V and 5 bases from J, with 12 bases in between. Per the germline V gene, CDR1 is ENHRY and CDR2 is SYGVKD. The CDR3 sequence: CAISEDAYGETQYF. CDR3 DNA sequence: TGTGCCATCAGTGAGGACGCTTATGGGGAGACCCAGTACTTC.

The CDR3 coding sequence is TGTGCCAGCAGGGCTTGGGGAGCCTACGAGCAGTACTTC. Its translation: CASRAWGAYEQYF. V is TRBV14 and J is TRBJ2-7; possibly TRBD2 for D (5 bases). Germline V gene lookup returns CDR1 SGHDN and CDR2 FVKESK. V lost 6 bases and J lost 2, with 11 bases in between. This CDR3 is 13 amino acids long.

The chain has TRBV23-1 and TRBJ2-1; D not certain. TRBV23-1 falls under the ORF class, with uncertain function. Trimming removed 7 bases from V and 5 bases from J, with 6 bases in between. The CDR3 is made up of 11 amino acids. The CDR3 DNA follows: TGCGCCAGCAATTGGGACAATGAGCAGTTCTTC. Its translation: CASNWDNEQFF.

This clonotype was observed many times. The genes are TRBV28 and TRBJ1-1; no definite D call. The CDR3 length is 15 residues. Trimming took 1 base from V and 1 from J, leaving 10 bases between them. Germline assignment: CDR1 MDHEN and CDR2 SYDVKM. CDR3 sequence (DNA): TGTGCCAGCAGTTTATCCTACAGCCAGAACACTGAAGCTTTCTTT. It yields the protein CASSLSYSQNTEAFF.

The chain has TRBV28 and TRBJ1-6; D gene ambiguous. This CDR3 is built from 16 residues. Deletions cut 3 bases from V and 7 bases from J, with 16 bases between. From germline, CDR1 is MDHEN and CDR2 SYDVKM. The CDR3 loop reads CASSFGGSNYNSPLHF. In DNA, the CDR3 is TGTGCCAGCAGTTTCGGCGGGAGCAATTACAATTCACCCCTCCACTTT.

This clonotype appeared a few times. V and J are TRBV9 and TRBJ2-1; the match to TRBD2 covers 8 bases. The germline CDR1 and CDR2 sequences are SGDLS and YYNGEE. V was clipped by 0 bases and J by 6 bases; unmatched bases: 5. The CDR3 has 15 amino acids. CDR3 nucleotides: TGTGCCAGCAGCGTAGGACTAGCGTCAGTCAATGAGCAGTTCTTC. Translated: CASSVGLASVNEQFF.